This is a list of T cell receptor beta chains from one sample in a study of T cells in Graves' hyperthyroidism and ophthalmopathy. TCRdb redid the calling of the multiplex PCR reads with MiXCR, one entry per CDR3 protein. Of 300,000 to 450,000 distinct CDR3 sequences in the sample, approximately 25% are singletons; the top ten hold around 70%. Sequencing was done on a sample of blood. The source is a man over 45 with Graves' hyperthyroidism. CDR3s include the opening cysteine and the closing phenylalanine or tryptophan. Fields, in order: clone size, D gene, V gene, J gene, CDR3 protein, CDR3 DNA. A D gene is named only where the DNA matches it firmly. Rows may omit the clone size; those that give it use once, few, many or a size class.

>few|-|TRBV7-6|TRBJ2-3
CASSPPALTAADTQYF
TGTGCCAGCAGCCCCCCGGCCTTAACAGCGGCAGATACGCAGTATTTT
>-|TRBD1|TRBV5-1|TRBJ2-3
CASSPDRRTDTQYF
TGCGCCAGCAGCCCGGACAGGCGCACAGATACGCAGTATTTT
>-|-|TRBV3-1|TRBJ2-7
CASSQQGLPYEQYF
TGTGCCAGCAGCCAACAGGGACTCCCCTACGAGCAGTACTTC
>few|TRBD1|TRBV4-2|TRBJ1-2
CASSQDNRGPYGYTF
TGTGCCAGCAGCCAAGATAACAGGGGGCCTTATGGCTACACCTTC
>few|TRBD2|TRBV20-1|TRBJ2-3
CSADLPKLAGHTDTQYF
TGCAGTGCTGACCTACCGAAATTAGCGGGACACACAGATACGCAGTATTTT
>many|-|TRBV11-3|TRBJ2-1
CASSTRTPNEQFF
TGTGCCAGCAGCACCCGGACACCCAATGAGCAGTTCTTC
>-|-|TRBV7-9|TRBJ2-7
CASSLGATTYEQYF
TGTGCCAGCAGCCTGGGGGCTACGACCTACGAGCAGTACTTC
>many|TRBD2|TRBV3-1|TRBJ2-1
CASSQDASGRVSYNEQFF
TGTGCCAGCAGCCAAGATGCATCCGGGAGGGTCTCCTACAATGAGCAGTTCTTC
>-|-|TRBV20-1|TRBJ2-7
CSARFQGYEQYF
TGCAGTGCTCGCTTCCAGGGCTACGAGCAGTACTTC
>-|-|TRBV5-6|TRBJ2-1
CASSLLATNEQFF
TGTGCCAGCAGCTTGCTAGCTACCAATGAGCAGTTCTTC
>once|-|TRBV29-1|TRBJ1-5
CSVGISGGNQPQHF
TGCAGCGTTGGGATATCAGGGGGCAATCAGCCCCAGCATTTT
>-|-|TRBV7-8|TRBJ1-5
CASSLGGTSAQPQHF
TGTGCCAGCAGCTTGGGCGGGACCTCCGCTCAGCCCCAGCATTTT
>few|-|TRBV3-1|TRBJ1-1
CASSHLGADTEAFF
TGTGCCAGCAGCCATCTTGGGGCGGACACTGAAGCTTTCTTT
>-|-|TRBV12-3/TRBV12-4|TRBJ2-3
CASSTAGARTDTQYF
TGTGCCAGCAGTACCGCGGGCGCAAGAACAGATACGCAGTATTTT
>-|-|TRBV15|TRBJ1-2
CATSKPGETYGYTF
TGTGCCACCAGCAAGCCGGGGGAGACCTATGGCTACACCTTC
>few|TRBD1|TRBV20-1|TRBJ1-5
CSAAGGGQPQHF
TGCAGTGCCGCAGGGGGAGGTCAGCCCCAGCATTTT
>many|TRBD2|TRBV2|TRBJ2-1
CASSKGTSGYNEQFF
TGTGCCAGCAGCAAAGGGACTAGCGGGTACAATGAGCAGTTCTTC
>-|-|TRBV2|TRBJ2-7
CASRVVIEQYF
TGTGCCAGCAGGGTTGTTATCGAGCAGTACTTC
>-|-|TRBV11-2|TRBJ1-4
CASSPGQTSTNEKLFF
TGTGCCAGCAGCCCTGGACAAACCTCAACTAATGAAAAACTGTTTTTT
>few|-|TRBV6-1|TRBJ2-1
CASSPGPPEQFF
TGTGCCAGCAGCCCCGGGCCTCCGGAGCAGTTCTTC
>-|TRBD1|TRBV15|TRBJ2-3
CATSRDRASTDTQYF
TGTGCCACCAGCAGGGACAGGGCTAGCACAGATACGCAGTATTTT
>-|-|TRBV12-3/TRBV12-4|TRBJ2-3
CASSLHGGSHTQYF
TGTGCCAGCAGTCTACACGGCGGGTCCCATACGCAGTATTTT
>many|-|TRBV3-1|TRBJ2-1
CASSQENVYNEQFF
TGTGCCAGCAGCCAAGAAAACGTCTACAATGAGCAGTTCTTC
>-|TRBD2|TRBV6-1|TRBJ2-1
CASSVRLAGEDEQFF
TGTGCCAGCAGTGTAAGGCTAGCGGGAGAGGATGAGCAGTTCTTC
>many|TRBD1|TRBV27|TRBJ1-6
CASSGQRTGSYNSPLHF
TGTGCCAGCAGTGGGCAACGGACAGGCTCCTATAATTCACCCCTCCACTTT
>-|-|TRBV7-3|TRBJ2-3
CASSLTQRTDTQYF
TGTGCCAGCAGCTTAACACAACGCACAGATACGCAGTATTTT
>-|TRBD1|TRBV7-9|TRBJ1-4
CASSIGGDRVREKLFF
TGTGCCAGCAGCATCGGGGGGGACAGGGTACGGGAAAAACTGTTTTTT
>many|-|TRBV29-1|TRBJ1-1
CSVRTSVNTEAFF
TGCAGCGTTAGGACATCAGTGAACACTGAAGCTTTCTTT
>-|TRBD2|TRBV4-1|TRBJ2-2
CASSQDFVGLAGRTGELFF
TGCGCCAGCAGCCAAGATTTCGTCGGACTAGCGGGACGGACCGGGGAGCTGTTTTTT
>-|-|TRBV14|TRBJ2-1
CASSQRTLVNNEQFF
TGTGCCAGCAGCCAGAGGACGCTGGTAAACAATGAGCAGTTCTTC
>-|TRBD1|TRBV29-1|TRBJ2-1
CSGTQGGGQGGDEQFF
TGCAGCGGGACACAGGGGGGGGGACAGGGAGGCGATGAGCAGTTCTTC
>-|TRBD1|TRBV19|TRBJ1-2
CASSPDRGLFYGYTF
TGTGCCAGTAGTCCTGACAGGGGATTGTTCTATGGCTACACCTTC
>once|-|TRBV3-1|TRBJ1-2
CASSQTRGTYGYTF
TGTGCCAGCAGCCAAACCAGGGGAACCTATGGCTACACCTTC
>-|-|TRBV12-3/TRBV12-4|TRBJ2-3
CASTESTYPNTQYF
TGTGCCAGCACCGAATCTACCTACCCTAATACGCAGTATTTT
>few|-|TRBV3-1|TRBJ2-7
CASSQDDHEQYF
TGTGCCAGCAGCCAAGATGACCACGAGCAGTACTTC
>few|TRBD1|TRBV13|TRBJ1-2
CASTGTGGDGYTF
TGTGCCAGCACCGGGACAGGGGGAGATGGCTACACCTTC
>-|TRBD1|TRBV6-1|TRBJ2-1
CASSTRTGDHNEQFF
TGTGCCAGCAGTACCCGGACAGGGGATCACAATGAGCAGTTCTTC
>many|-|TRBV7-8|TRBJ1-6
CASSLDRTSPLHF
TGTGCCAGCAGCCTCGACAGGACTTCACCCCTCCACTTT
>-|TRBD1|TRBV7-9|TRBJ2-5
CASSFGQGAQETQYF
TGTGCCAGCAGCTTCGGACAGGGGGCTCAAGAGACCCAGTACTTC
>-|-|TRBV6-1|TRBJ1-2
CASSEFRTGTFGYTF
TGTGCCAGCAGTGAATTTCGCACAGGAACTTTTGGCTACACCTTC
>-|TRBD2|TRBV4-1|TRBJ2-1
CASSLAGGREQFF
TGCGCCAGCAGCCTAGCGGGAGGGAGGGAGCAGTTCTTC
>many|-|TRBV10-2|TRBJ1-1
CASSVKSANTEAFF
TGCGCCAGCAGTGTAAAGAGTGCGAACACTGAAGCTTTCTTT
>-|-|TRBV7-2|TRBJ1-5
CASSLAQGLSNQPQHF
TGTGCCAGCAGCTTAGCGCAGGGACTTAGCAATCAGCCCCAGCATTTT
>few|-|TRBV7-9|TRBJ1-5
CASSASAQPQHF
TGTGCCAGCAGCGCCTCAGCTCAGCCCCAGCATTTT
>-|TRBD2|TRBV19|TRBJ2-7
CASSETSGETYEQYF
TGTGCCAGTAGTGAAACTAGCGGGGAAACCTACGAGCAGTACTTC
>-|-|TRBV20-1|TRBJ2-5
CSAQRTQETQYF
TGCAGTGCCCAACGAACTCAAGAGACCCAGTACTTC
>many|-|TRBV7-2|TRBJ2-5
CASSFSRGETQYF
TGTGCCAGCAGCTTTTCCAGAGGAGAGACCCAGTACTTC
>once|TRBD2|TRBV6-1|TRBJ2-2
CASNHLLAENTGELFF
TGTGCCAGCAACCACTTACTAGCGGAGAACACCGGGGAGCTGTTTTTT
>-|-|TRBV11-3|TRBJ1-2
CASSPERQANYGYTF
TGTGCCAGCAGCCCGGAGAGACAGGCTAACTATGGCTACACCTTC
>-|TRBD2|TRBV5-1|TRBJ2-7
CASKGGSVYEQYF
TGCGCCAGCAAGGGCGGGAGCGTATACGAGCAGTACTTC
>-|-|TRBV2|TRBJ2-2
CASSPDGPISGELFF
TGTGCCAGCAGCCCAGACGGGCCAATAAGTGGGGAGCTGTTTTTT
>many|-|TRBV3-1|TRBJ2-7
CASSSTYEQYF
TGTGCCAGCAGCTCAACCTACGAGCAGTACTTC
>many|TRBD1|TRBV2|TRBJ2-2
CASSRTGMTAGELFF
TGTGCCAGCAGCCGGACAGGGATGACGGCCGGGGAGCTGTTTTTT